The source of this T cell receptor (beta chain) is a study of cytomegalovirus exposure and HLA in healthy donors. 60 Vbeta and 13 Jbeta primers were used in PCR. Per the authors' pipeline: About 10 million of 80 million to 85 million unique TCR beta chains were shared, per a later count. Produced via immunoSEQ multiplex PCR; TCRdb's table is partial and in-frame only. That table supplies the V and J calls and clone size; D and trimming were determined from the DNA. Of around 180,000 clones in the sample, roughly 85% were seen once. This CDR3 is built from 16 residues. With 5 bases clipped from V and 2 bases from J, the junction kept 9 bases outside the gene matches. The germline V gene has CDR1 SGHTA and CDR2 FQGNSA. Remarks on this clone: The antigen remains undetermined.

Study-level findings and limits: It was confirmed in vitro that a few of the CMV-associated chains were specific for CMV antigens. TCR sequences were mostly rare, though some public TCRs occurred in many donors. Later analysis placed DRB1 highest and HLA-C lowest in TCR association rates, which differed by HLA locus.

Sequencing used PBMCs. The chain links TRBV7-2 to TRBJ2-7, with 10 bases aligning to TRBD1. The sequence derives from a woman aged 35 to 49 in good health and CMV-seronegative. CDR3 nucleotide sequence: TGTGCCAGCAGCGCCGATGGGACAGGGGCTCCCTACGAGCAGTACTTC. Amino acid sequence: CASSADGTGAPYEQYF.